This passage covers 17 T cell receptor beta chains from one sample sequenced in a study of T cells in Graves' hyperthyroidism and ophthalmopathy. It was RNA transcripts that yielded the amplified TCR beta CDR3 regions. HTBI primers were employed in a first-round RT-PCR of the TCR CDR3. MiXCR was run by TCRdb on the multiplex PCR reads, yielding one entry per CDR3 protein. The repertoire includes about 350,000 distinct CDR3 sequences, more than 11% of them detected once, and just under 25% sits in the top ten. The specimen was blood. The receptors were gathered from a woman aged 25 to 39 with Graves' hyperthyroidism.

This clonotype was seen only a few times. The chain carries TRBV12-3 or TRBV12-4 and TRBJ2-1; D might be TRBD1 (6 bases). V was trimmed by 4 bases and J by 8 bases, leaving 15 bases between them. CDR3 size: 14 residues. CDR3 in amino acids: CASSYLQGIHEQFF. The DNA for the CDR3 is TGTGCCAGCAGTTATTTGCAGGGGATCCATGAGCAGTTCTTC.

The chain joins TRBV29-1 to TRBJ2-5; D uncertain. The ends were cut back, 3 bases at V and 5 bases at J, with 4 bases in the middle. Germline V CDR1 and CDR2: SQVTM, ANQGSEA. The CDR3 runs 10 residues. CDR3 sequence reads: CSVEQETQYF. CDR3 nucleotides: TGCAGCGTTGAGCAGGAGACCCAGTACTTC.

This clonotype was detected a few times. The CDR3 DNA sequence: TGCGCCAGCAGCTGGGGAAAGGAAGCCGGGGGCGAAAAACTGTTTTTT. Translated, it gives CASSWGKEAGGEKLFF. V is TRBV5-1 and J is TRBJ1-4, with D perhaps matching TRBD1 (6 bases). The CDR3 is made up of 16 amino acids. Trimming shortened V by 3 bases and J by 8 bases, and 20 bases separated the two germline ends. Germline V gene data show CDR1 as SGHRS and CDR2 as YFSETQ. Variable domain in full (rest from reference TRBV5-1 and TRBJ1-4): KAGVTQTPRYLIKTRGQQVTLSCSPISGHRSVSWYQQTPGQGLQFLFEYFSETQRNKGNFPGRFSGRQFSNSRSEMNVSTLELGDSALYLCASSWGKEAGGEKLFFGSGTQLSVL.

The table lists this clonotype with many counts. This chain connects TRBV20-1 to TRBJ2-2; D could derive from TRBD1 or TRBD2 (5 bases each). Trimming stripped 1 base from V and 6 bases from J, with 15 bases between. Germline assignment: CDR1 DFQATT and CDR2 SNEGSKA (reference sequence). This CDR3 has 15 residues. CDR3 loop: CSARGQALGAGELFF. The CDR3 coding sequence is TGCAGTGCTAGAGGCCAGGCGTTGGGGGCCGGGGAGCTGTTTTTT.

V and J are TRBV11-2 and TRBJ2-1; the D gene is possibly TRBD1 (6 bases). V was shortened by 5 bases and J by 4 bases, with 15 bases between the two germline ends. This CDR3 is built from 15 residues. Germline V gives CDR1 SGHAT, CDR2 FQNNGV. CDR3 sequence (DNA): TGTGCCAGCAGCCCCAGGGGCAGGTCTTACAATGAGCAGTTCTTC. The encoded protein is CASSPRGRSYNEQFF. Full variable domain (missing parts from reference TRBV11-2 and TRBJ2-1): EAGVAQSPRYKIIEKRQSVAFWCNPISGHATLYWYQQILGQGPKLLIQFQNNGVVDDSQLPKDRFSAERLKGVDSTLKIQPAKLEDSAVYLCASSPRGRSYNEQFFGPGTRLTVL.

The chain recombines TRBV3-1 with TRBJ2-7; D not certain. Germline values: CDR1 LGHDT, CDR2 YNNKEL (reference sequence). This CDR3 is built from 13 residues. V lost 5 bases and J lost 4, with 12 bases in between. The CDR3 region is CASSSRRIYEQYF. Written as DNA, the CDR3 is TGTGCCAGCAGCTCCAGACGGATATACGAGCAGTACTTC.

This clonotype was detected many times. This chain links TRBV7-8 with TRBJ2-2; 12 bases agree with TRBD2. The CDR3 has 17 residues. CDR1 SGHVS and CDR2 FQNEAQ come from the germline V gene. V gave up 2 bases and J gave up 5 bases; unmatched junction bases: 6. CDR3 amino acids: CASSLTLAGGRTGELFF. For the CDR3, the DNA is TGTGCCAGCAGCTTAACACTAGCGGGAGGTCGGACCGGGGAGCTGTTTTTT. The full variable domain, rest sourced from reference TRBV7-8 and TRBJ2-2, is GAGVSQSPRYKVAKRGQDVALRCDPISGHVSLFWYQQALGQGPEFLTYFQNEAQLDKSGLPSDRFFAERPEGSVSTLKIQRTQQEDSAVYLCASSLTLAGGRTGELFFGEGSRLTVL.

This clonotype has more than one count but fewer than ten. The V and J genes are TRBV27 and TRBJ1-5, with 7 bases matching TRBD1. V lost 4 bases to trimming and J lost 0 bases; unmatched junction nucleotides: 12. The CDR3 runs to 18 residues. Per germline, CDR1 MNHEY and CDR2 SMNVEV (reference sequence). CDR3 amino acids: CASSSYRGTGYSNQPQHF. The CDR3 DNA reads as TGTGCCAGCAGTTCCTACAGGGGAACGGGATATAGCAATCAGCCCCAGCATTTT.

This clonotype was detected ten times or more. V is TRBV11-2 and J is TRBJ2-7, with 8 bases matching TRBD2. V gave up 1 base and J gave up 6 bases; unmatched junction bases: 5. Germline loops: CDR1 SGHAT, CDR2 FQNNGV. The CDR3 consists of 14 residues. In DNA, the CDR3 is TGTGCCAGCAGCTTAGGTGGACTAGCTCTCGAGCAGTACTTC. Translation: CASSLGGLALEQYF.

This clonotype was counted ten times or more. This chain's CDR3 is CASSLDKPPSYEQYF. CDR3 sequence (DNA): TGTGCCAGCAGCTTAGACAAACCCCCCTCCTACGAGCAGTACTTC. The gene calls are TRBV7-6 and TRBJ2-7; D is unresolved. V dropped 1 base and J dropped 0 bases, with 10 bases sitting between them. The germline V gene has CDR1 SGHVS and CDR2 FNYEAQ. The CDR3 length is 15 residues.

This clonotype was observed a few times. The chain is built from TRBV2 and TRBJ2-5; 8 bases are a match to TRBD1. J lost 2 bases, V lost 10 bases, and 6 bases had no gene match. Germline-derived CDR1 and CDR2 are SNHLY and FYNNEI. The CDR3 runs 13 residues. The DNA for the CDR3 is TGTGCCACTCGGACAGGGATTCAAGAGACCCAGTACTTC. Protein: CATRTGIQETQYF.

The V call is TRBV7-9, the J call TRBJ2-1; D may be TRBD2 (6 bases). This CDR3 region has 13 residues. Between the trimmed V and J ends, which lost 1 base and 7 bases, there was a span of 8 bases. CDR1 and CDR2 from the germline V gene are SEHNR and FQNEAQ (reference sequence). In nucleotides, the CDR3 is TGTGCCAGCAGCTTAGGGACTACGAATGAGCAGTTCTTC. Translation gives CASSLGTTNEQFF.

As concerns this clonotype: This clone may be a read error of a much larger clone one base away. This chain links TRBV11-2 with TRBJ2-2; 9 nucleotides match TRBD2. The trim removed 4 bases at V and 6 bases at J, leaving 3 bases unmatched. CDR1 and CDR2 from the germline V gene are SGHAT and FQNNGV. The CDR3 is 14 residues long. The CDR3 protein is CASSSRTSAGELFF. In DNA form, the CDR3 reads TGTGCCAGCAGCTCGAGGACTAGCGCCGGGGAGCTGTTTTTT.

The gene calls are TRBV7-9 and TRBJ2-5, with 11 bases lining up with TRBD2. Germline trimming cut 1 base from V and 5 bases from J; bases unmatched to any gene: 3. This CDR3 is 15 amino acids long. Germline CDR1 and CDR2: SEHNR and FQNEAQ (reference sequence). The CDR3 reads CASSLVPSGRETQYF. The CDR3 DNA follows: TGTGCCAGCAGCTTAGTGCCTAGCGGGAGGGAGACCCAGTACTTC.

The chain joins TRBV13 to TRBJ1-3; D uncertain. V was pared by 5 bases and J by 0 bases, with 11 bases between. The CDR3 runs to 15 residues. Germline V lookup: CDR1 PRHDT, CDR2 FYEKMQ (reference sequence). The CDR3 reads CASSTGPSSGNTIYF. DNA of the CDR3: TGTGCCAGCAGCACGGGTCCGAGCTCTGGAAACACCATATATTTT. The full variable domain, completed using reference TRBV13 and TRBJ1-3, is AAGVIQSPRHLIKEKRETATLKCYPIPRHDTVYWYQQGPGQDPQFLISFYEKMQSDKGSIPDRFSAQQFSDYHSELNMSSLELGDSALYFCASSTGPSSGNTIYFGEGSWLTVV.

In DNA, the CDR3 is TGCAGTGCAACATTATCAGGGGACGAGCAGTACTTC. It encodes CSATLSGDEQYF. The chain is built from TRBV20-1 and TRBJ2-7, with D maybe TRBD1 (6 bases). The CDR3 loop spans 12 amino acids. Germline values: CDR1 DFQATT, CDR2 SNEGSKA (reference sequence). V lost 6 bases, J lost 5 bases, and 14 bases lay in between.

There are many counts of this clonotype. The J gene is TRBJ2-7, the V gene TRBV20-1; 7 nucleotides align to TRBD1. This CDR3 has 12 residues. V was clipped by 7 bases and J by 3 bases; unmatched bases: 6. CDR1 and CDR2 (germline): DFQATT, SNEGSKA (reference sequence). The chain's CDR3 is CSVDRQGYEQYF. As DNA, the CDR3 is TGCAGTGTTGACAGACAGGGCTACGAGCAGTACTTC.